This T cell receptor (beta chain) is drawn from a study of T cell changes during pregnancy in multiple sclerosis. Germline CDR1 is SEHNR and CDR2 is FQNEAQ (reference sequence). The CDR3 has 16 amino acids. Between the trimmed V and J ends, which lost 4 bases and 3 bases, there was a span of 18 bases. Using immunoSEQ multiplex PCR, the repertoire was profiled, and TCRdb retains in-frame clones only, with some absent. Among 43,000 or so clones listed, about 87% were seen once. The sequence came from a female donor with multiple sclerosis, enrolled in a pregnancy study. The sequencing here drew on peripheral blood, taken in the first trimester of pregnancy. This chain links TRBV7-9 with TRBJ1-2; D is possibly TRBD1 (6 bases). CDR3 region: CASSSFYRAEDYGYTF. The CDR3 DNA is TGTGCCAGCAGCTCCTTCTACAGGGCGGAGGACTATGGCTACACCTTC.